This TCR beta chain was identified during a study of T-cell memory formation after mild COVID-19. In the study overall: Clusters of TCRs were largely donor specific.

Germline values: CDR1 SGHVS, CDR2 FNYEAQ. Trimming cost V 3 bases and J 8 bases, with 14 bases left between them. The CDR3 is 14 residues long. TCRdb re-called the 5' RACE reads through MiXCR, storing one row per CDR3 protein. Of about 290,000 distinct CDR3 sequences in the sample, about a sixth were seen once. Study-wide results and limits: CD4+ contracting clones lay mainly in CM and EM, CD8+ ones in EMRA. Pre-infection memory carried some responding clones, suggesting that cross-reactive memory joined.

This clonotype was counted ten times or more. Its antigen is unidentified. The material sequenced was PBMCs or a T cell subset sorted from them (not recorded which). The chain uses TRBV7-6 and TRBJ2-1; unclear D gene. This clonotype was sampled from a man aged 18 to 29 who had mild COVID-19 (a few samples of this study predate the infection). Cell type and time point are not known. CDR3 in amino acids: CASSFQFGIDEQFF. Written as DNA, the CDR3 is TGTGCCAGCAGCTTCCAATTTGGTATCGATGAGCAGTTCTTC.